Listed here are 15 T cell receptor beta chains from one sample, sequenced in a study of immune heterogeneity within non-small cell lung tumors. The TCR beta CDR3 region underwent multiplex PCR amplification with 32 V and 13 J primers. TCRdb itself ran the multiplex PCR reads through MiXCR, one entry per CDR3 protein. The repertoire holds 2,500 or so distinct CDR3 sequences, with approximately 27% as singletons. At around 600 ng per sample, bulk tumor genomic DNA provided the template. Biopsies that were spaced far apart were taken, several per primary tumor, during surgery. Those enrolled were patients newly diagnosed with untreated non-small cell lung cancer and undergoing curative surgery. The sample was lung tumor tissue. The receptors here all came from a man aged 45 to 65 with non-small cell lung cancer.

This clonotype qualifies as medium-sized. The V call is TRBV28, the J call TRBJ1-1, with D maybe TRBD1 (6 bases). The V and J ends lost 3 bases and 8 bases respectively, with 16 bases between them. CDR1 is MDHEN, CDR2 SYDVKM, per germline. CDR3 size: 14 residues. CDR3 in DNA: TGTGCCAGCAGTTTGCCAGGGGCCTTTGGCGAAGCTTTCTTT. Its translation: CASSLPGAFGEAFF.

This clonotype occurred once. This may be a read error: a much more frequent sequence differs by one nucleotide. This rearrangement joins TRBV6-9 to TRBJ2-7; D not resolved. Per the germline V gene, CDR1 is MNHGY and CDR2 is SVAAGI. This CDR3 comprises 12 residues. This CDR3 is CASSYLGYQQYF. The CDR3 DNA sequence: TGTGCCAGCAGCTATTTGGGCTACCAGCAGTACTTC.

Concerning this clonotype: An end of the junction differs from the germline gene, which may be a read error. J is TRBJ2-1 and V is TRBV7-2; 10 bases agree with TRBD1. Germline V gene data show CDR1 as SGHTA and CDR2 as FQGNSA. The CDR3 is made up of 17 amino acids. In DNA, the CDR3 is TGTGCCAGCAGCTTAGAAGTTGCTGGGACAGGGGTGGATGAGCATTTTTTC. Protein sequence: CASSLEVAGTGVDEHFF.

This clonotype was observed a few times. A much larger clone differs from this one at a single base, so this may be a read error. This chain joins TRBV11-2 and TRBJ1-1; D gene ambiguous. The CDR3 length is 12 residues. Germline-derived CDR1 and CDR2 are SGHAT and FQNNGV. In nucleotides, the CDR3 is TGTGCCGGCAGCTTATCGGGGACTGAAGCTTTCTTT. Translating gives CAGSLSGTEAFF.

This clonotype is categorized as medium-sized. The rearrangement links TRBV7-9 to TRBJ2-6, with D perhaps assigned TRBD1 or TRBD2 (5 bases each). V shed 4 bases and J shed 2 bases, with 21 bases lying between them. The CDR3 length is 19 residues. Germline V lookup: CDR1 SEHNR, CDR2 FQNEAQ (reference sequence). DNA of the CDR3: TGTGCCAGCAGCTCACCCAGTGGGACGGGGCCCCCTGGGGCCAACGTCCTGACTTTC. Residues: CASSSPSGTGPPGANVLTF.

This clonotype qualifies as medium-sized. Here the CDR3 DNA reads TGTGCCAGCAGTGACAGGGGGCGGGAAAAACTGTTTTTT. Translating it yields CASSDRGREKLFF. The rearrangement uses TRBV12-3 or TRBV12-4 and TRBJ1-4; 10 positions match TRBD1. CDR3 length: 13 amino acids. Germline trimming cut 5 bases from V and 8 bases from J; bases unmatched to any gene: 2.

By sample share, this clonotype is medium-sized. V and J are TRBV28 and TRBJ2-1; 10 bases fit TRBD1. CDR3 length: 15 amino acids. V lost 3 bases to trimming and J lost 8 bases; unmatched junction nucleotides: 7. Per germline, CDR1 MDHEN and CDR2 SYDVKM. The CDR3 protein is CASSFSGQGMDEQFF. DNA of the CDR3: TGTGCCAGCAGTTTTTCGGGACAGGGGATGGATGAGCAGTTCTTC.

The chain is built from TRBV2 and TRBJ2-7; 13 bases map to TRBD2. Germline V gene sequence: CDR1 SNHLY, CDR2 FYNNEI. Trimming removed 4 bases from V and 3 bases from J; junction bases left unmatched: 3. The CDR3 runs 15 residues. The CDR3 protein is CASSALAGGFYEQYF. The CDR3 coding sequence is TGTGCCAGCAGTGCACTAGCGGGAGGGTTCTACGAGCAGTACTTC.

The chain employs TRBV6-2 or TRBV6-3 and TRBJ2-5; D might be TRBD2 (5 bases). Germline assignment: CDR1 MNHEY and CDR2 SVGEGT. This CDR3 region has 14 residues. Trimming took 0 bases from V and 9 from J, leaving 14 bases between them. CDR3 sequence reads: CASSYSRAVEAQYF. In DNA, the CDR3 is TGTGCCAGCAGTTACTCGAGGGCTGTGGAGGCCCAGTACTTC.

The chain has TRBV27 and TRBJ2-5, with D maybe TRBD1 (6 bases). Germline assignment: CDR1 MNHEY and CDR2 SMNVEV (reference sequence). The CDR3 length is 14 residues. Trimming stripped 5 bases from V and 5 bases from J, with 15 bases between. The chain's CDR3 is CASSPLRTVETQYF. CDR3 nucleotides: TGTGCCAGCAGTCCTTTACGGACAGTCGAGACCCAGTACTTC.

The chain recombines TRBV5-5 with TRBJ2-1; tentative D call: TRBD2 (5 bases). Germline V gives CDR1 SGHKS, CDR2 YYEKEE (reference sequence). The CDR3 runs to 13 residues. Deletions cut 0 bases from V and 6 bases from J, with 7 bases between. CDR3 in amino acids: CASSLVGANEQFF. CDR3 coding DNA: TGTGCCAGCAGCTTGGTGGGAGCCAATGAGCAGTTCTTC.

CDR3 sequence reads: CASSRGLAGGRTNEQFF. CDR3 nucleotides: TGCGCCAGCAGCAGGGGACTGGCGGGAGGCAGAACCAATGAGCAGTTCTTC. This chain connects TRBV5-1 to TRBJ2-1; 8 bases match TRBD2. Germline CDR1 and CDR2: SGHRS and YFSETQ. The CDR3 sequence is 17 residues long. Trimming cost V 4 bases and J 6 bases; bases outside gene matches: 15.

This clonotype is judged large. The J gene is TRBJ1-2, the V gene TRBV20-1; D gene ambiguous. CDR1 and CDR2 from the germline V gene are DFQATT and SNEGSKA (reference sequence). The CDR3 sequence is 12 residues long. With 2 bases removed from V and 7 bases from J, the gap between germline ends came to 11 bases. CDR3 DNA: TGCAGTGCTAGAATCGGTAGGATTGGCTACACCTTC. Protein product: CSARIGRIGYTF.

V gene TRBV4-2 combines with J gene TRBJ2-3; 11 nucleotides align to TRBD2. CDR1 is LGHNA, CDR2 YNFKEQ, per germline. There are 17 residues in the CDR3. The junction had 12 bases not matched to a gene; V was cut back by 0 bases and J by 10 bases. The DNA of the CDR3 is TGTGCCAGCAGCCAAGATCATGTAGCGGGAGGGCCGTGGCCGCAGTATTTT. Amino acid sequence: CASSQDHVAGGPWPQYF.

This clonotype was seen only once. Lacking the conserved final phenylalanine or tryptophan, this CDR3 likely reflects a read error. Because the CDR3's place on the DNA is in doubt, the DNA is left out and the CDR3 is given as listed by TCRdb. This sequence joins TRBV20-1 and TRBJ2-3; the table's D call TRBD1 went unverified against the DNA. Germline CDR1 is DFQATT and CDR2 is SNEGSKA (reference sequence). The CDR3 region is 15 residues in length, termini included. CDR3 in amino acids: CSANRAGVGEQYFGP.